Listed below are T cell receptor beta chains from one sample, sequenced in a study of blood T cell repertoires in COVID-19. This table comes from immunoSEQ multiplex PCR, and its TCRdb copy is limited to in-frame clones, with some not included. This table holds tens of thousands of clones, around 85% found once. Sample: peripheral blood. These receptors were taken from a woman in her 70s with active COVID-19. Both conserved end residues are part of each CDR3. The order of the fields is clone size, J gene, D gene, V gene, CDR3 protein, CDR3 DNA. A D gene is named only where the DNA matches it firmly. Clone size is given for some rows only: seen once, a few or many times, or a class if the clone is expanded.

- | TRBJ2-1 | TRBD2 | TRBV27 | CASIRTSGRAYNEQFF | TGTGCCAGCATCCGGACTAGCGGGAGGGCCTACAATGAGCAGTTCTTC
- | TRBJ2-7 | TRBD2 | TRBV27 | CASSTYSGRALYEQYF | TGTGCCAGCAGTACCTACAGCGGGAGGGCCCTATACGAGCAGTACTTC
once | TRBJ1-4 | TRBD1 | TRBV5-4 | CASSTTGVDEKLFF | TGTGCCAGCAGCACGACAGGGGTAGATGAAAAACTGTTTTTT
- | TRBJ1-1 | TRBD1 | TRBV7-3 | CASSSGTGNTEAFF | TGTGCCAGCAGCTCGGGGACAGGGAACACTGAAGCTTTCTTT
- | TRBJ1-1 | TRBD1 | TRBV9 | CASSVGQGATEAFF | TGTGCCAGCAGCGTAGGGCAGGGGGCGACTGAAGCTTTCTTT
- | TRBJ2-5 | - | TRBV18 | CASSPSQETQYF | TGTGCCAGCTCACCCTCCCAAGAGACCCAGTACTTC
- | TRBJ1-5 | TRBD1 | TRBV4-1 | CASSHPTGVGLNQPQHF | TGCGCCAGCAGCCACCCCACAGGGGTCGGCCTCAATCAGCCCCAGCATTTT
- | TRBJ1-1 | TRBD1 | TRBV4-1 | CASSLTGQGDTEAFF | TGCGCCAGCAGCCTAACGGGACAGGGGGACACTGAAGCTTTCTTT
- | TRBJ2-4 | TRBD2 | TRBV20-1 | CSASSIRTSGGLNIQYF | TGCAGTGCTAGTTCCATCCGGACTAGCGGGGGGTTGAACATTCAGTACTTC
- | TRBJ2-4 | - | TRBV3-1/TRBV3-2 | CASSQVKGRTDIQYF | TGTGCCAGCAGCCAAGTCAAGGGGAGGACGGACATTCAGTACTTC
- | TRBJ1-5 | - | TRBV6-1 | CASSDTSFPNQPQHF | TGTGCCAGCAGTGATACTTCGTTTCCCAATCAGCCCCAGCATTTT
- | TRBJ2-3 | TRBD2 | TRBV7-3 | CASSLSGLAGTSTDTQYF | TGTGCCAGCAGCTTATCCGGACTAGCGGGAACTAGCACAGATACGCAGTATTTT
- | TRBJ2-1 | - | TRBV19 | CASSLAVRSNEQFF | TGTGCCAGTAGTCTAGCTGTGAGGAGCAATGAGCAGTTCTTC
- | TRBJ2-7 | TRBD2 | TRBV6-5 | CASSRLAGHYEQYF | TGTGCCAGCAGCCGACTAGCGGGCCACTACGAGCAGTACTTC
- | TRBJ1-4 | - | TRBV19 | CASSIQEDEKLFF | TGTGCCAGTAGTATACAGGAGGATGAAAAACTGTTTTTT
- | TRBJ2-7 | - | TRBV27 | CASSPARLPTYEQYF | TGTGCCAGCAGTCCCGCCAGGCTGCCAACCTACGAGCAGTACTTC
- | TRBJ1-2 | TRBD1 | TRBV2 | CASNTGGDYGYTF | TGTGCCAGCAATACAGGGGGCGACTATGGCTACACCTTC
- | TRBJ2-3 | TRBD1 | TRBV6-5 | CASSKGQGTDTQYF | TGTGCCAGCAGTAAGGGACAGGGGACAGATACGCAGTATTTT
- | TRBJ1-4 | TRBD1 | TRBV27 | CASSSGQDNEKLFF | TGTGCCAGCAGTTCCGGACAGGATAATGAAAAACTGTTTTTT
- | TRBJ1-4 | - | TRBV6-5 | CASSYSYRDGKLFF | TGTGCCAGCAGTTACTCGTACAGGGACGGAAAACTGTTTTTT